This is a list of T cell receptor beta chains from one sample in a study of blood T cell repertoires in COVID-19. Method: immunoSEQ multiplex PCR; TCRdb's copy keeps in-frame clones and lacks some. This repertoire shows about 250,000 clones, 86% found once; its top ten account for around 1.7%. The specimen sequenced was peripheral blood. These receptors originate from a woman in her sixties or seventies who had recovered from COVID-19. Both conserved end residues are part of each CDR3. The D gene is left open where the match is weak. Where a row states a size, it is once, few, many or the class of an expanded clone; other rows omit it.

D gene | J gene | V gene | clone size | CDR3 DNA | CDR3 protein
TRBD1 | TRBJ2-4 | TRBV2 | - | TGTGCCAGCAGTGGTGGGACAGGGCGGGATATACCGGACTTC | CASSGGTGRDIPDF
- | TRBJ1-2 | TRBV2 | - | TGTGCCAGCAGTGAAGTGGCAGGGGTCTTTAACTATGGCTACACCTTC | CASSEVAGVFNYGYTF
- | TRBJ1-5 | TRBV19 | - | TGTGCCAGTAGTATAGGGAGTCAGTTCAATCAGCCCCAGCATTTT | CASSIGSQFNQPQHF
TRBD1 | TRBJ2-1 | TRBV10-3 | - | TGTGCCATCAGGGGACAGGGTAGGGAGCAGTTCTTC | CAIRGQGREQFF
TRBD1 | TRBJ2-6 | TRBV19 | - | TGTGCCAGTAAACAGGGGGCTGGGGCCAACGTCCTGACTTTC | CASKQGAGANVLTF
- | TRBJ1-2 | TRBV2 | - | TGTGCCAGCAGTGAAGGGGGGGGTATTGGCTATGGCTACACCTTC | CASSEGGGIGYGYTF
- | TRBJ1-5 | TRBV5-6 | few | TGTGCCAGCAGCTCACAGCCATATAGCAATCAGCCCCAGCATTTT | CASSSQPYSNQPQHF
- | TRBJ1-4 | TRBV4-1 | once | TGCGCCAGCAGCCAAGATCACGGGGGGGGGCTAACGGAAAAACTGTTTTTT | CASSQDHGGGLTEKLFF
TRBD1 | TRBJ2-7 | TRBV14 | - | TGTGCCAGCAGCTGGACAGGGTTCGAGCAGTACTTC | CASSWTGFEQYF
TRBD1 | TRBJ1-1 | TRBV7-2 | - | TGTGCCAGCAGCTTTGACAGGGGAGGCACTGAAGCTTTCTTT | CASSFDRGGTEAFF
- | TRBJ1-5 | TRBV20-1 | medium-sized | TGCAGTGCTAGATTTTCATCGGGAGAGCATTTT | CSARFSSGEHF
TRBD1 | TRBJ2-3 | TRBV28 | - | TGTGCCAGCCTGGTTCCGGGACAGGGACAAGATACGCAGTATTTT | CASLVPGQGQDTQYF
- | TRBJ1-5 | TRBV9 | - | TGTGCCAGCAGCATCTCAGGTGGTGGAGGTCAGCCCCAGCATTTT | CASSISGGGGQPQHF
- | TRBJ1-6 | TRBV5-4 | - | TGTGCCAGCAGCTTGGATTGGCAGGGCGGATCACCCCTCCACTTT | CASSLDWQGGSPLHF
- | TRBJ1-5 | TRBV7-6 | - | TGTGCCAGCAGCGAGAACAGGGATCAGCCCCAGCATTTT | CASSENRDQPQHF
TRBD2 | TRBJ2-1 | TRBV28 | - | TGTGCCAGCAGTGATATTAGCGGGGACTACAATGAGCAGTTCTTC | CASSDISGDYNEQFF
- | TRBJ1-1 | TRBV7-8 | - | TGTGCCAGCAGCTTAGCGCTGGGTATGGGGCTGAACACTGAAGCTTTCTTT | CASSLALGMGLNTEAFF
- | TRBJ2-7 | TRBV20-1 | - | TGCAGTGCTAGAGACAGCTACGAGCAGTACTTC | CSARDSYEQYF
- | TRBJ2-5 | TRBV29-1 | - | TGCAGCGCTTTTGGAACGGGGGAAGAGACCCAGTACTTC | CSAFGTGEETQYF
- | TRBJ1-1 | TRBV10-3 | - | TGTGCCACCGAACAGGGTTTGAACACTGAAGCTTTCTTT | CATEQGLNTEAFF
- | TRBJ1-2 | TRBV4-1 | - | TGCGCCAGCAGCGAGGGGGGGCATGGCTACACCTTC | CASSEGGHGYTF
- | TRBJ1-5 | TRBV11-2 | - | TGTGCCAGCAGCCACCAACCCCTGACAGAGTATAGCAATCAGCCCCAGCATTTT | CASSHQPLTEYSNQPQHF
TRBD2 | TRBJ2-5 | TRBV28 | - | TGTGCCACCGCCCCGGGGGGGCGGGAGACCCAGTACTTC | CATAPGGRETQYF
- | TRBJ1-5 | TRBV28 | once | TGTGCCAGCAGTGGGGCTCATACCGACCCGAACCAGCCCCAGCATTTT | CASSGAHTDPNQPQHF
- | TRBJ1-5 | TRBV5-6 | - | TGTGCCAGCAGCTTGGGCGGGGGGAGGCCTGGTCAGCCCCAGCATTTT | CASSLGGGRPGQPQHF
TRBD2 | TRBJ2-3 | TRBV25-1 | - | TGTGCCAGCAGTGAATCTTCTAGCGGGGAAAATACGCAGTATTTT | CASSESSSGENTQYF
TRBD2 | TRBJ2-1 | TRBV5-4 | - | TGTGCCAGCAGCCTTAGCGGGGGTACTACTCGGGAGCAGTTCTTC | CASSLSGGTTREQFF
TRBD1 | TRBJ2-7 | TRBV19 | few | TGTGCCAGTAGTATGGGACAGGGGCGCTACGAGCAGTACTTC | CASSMGQGRYEQYF
TRBD1 | TRBJ2-1 | TRBV4-3 | - | TGCGCCAGCCGAATCCGAGGGGGCGATGAGCAGTTCTTC | CASRIRGGDEQFF
TRBD1 | TRBJ2-5 | TRBV19 | - | TGTGCCAGTAGCCACCTCAGGGGACAGCGTCAAGAGACCCAGTACTTC | CASSHLRGQRQETQYF
TRBD1 | TRBJ1-3 | TRBV18 | - | TGTGCCAGCTCTCCGACAGGGGAGAAGTCTGGAAACACCATATATTTT | CASSPTGEKSGNTIYF
TRBD1 | TRBJ2-7 | TRBV20-1 | - | TGCAGTGCTAGTGGTCCAGCCCATTACAGGGGCTCCTACGAGCAGTACTTC | CSASGPAHYRGSYEQYF
TRBD2 | TRBJ2-7 | TRBV7-9 | - | TGTGCCAGCAGCGCTGCCCTTAGCGCGGGGGGTACTTACGAGCAGTACTTC | CASSAALSAGGTYEQYF
- | TRBJ2-7 | TRBV11-1 | - | TGTGCCAGCAGCCCCCGGGAAGGGTTAAAGTACGAGCAGTACTTC | CASSPREGLKYEQYF
- | TRBJ2-3 | TRBV19 | few | TGTGCCAGTGGCTCGGCAGGTATCACAGATACGCAGTATTTT | CASGSAGITDTQYF
TRBD1 | TRBJ1-2 | TRBV19 | - | TGTGCCAGTAGGACAGGGGATGGCTACACCTTC | CASRTGDGYTF
TRBD1 | TRBJ2-2 | TRBV9 | - | TGTGCCAGCGAGTGGGGACAGGGGCGTCCCGGGGAGCTGTTTTTT | CASEWGQGRPGELFF
- | TRBJ2-3 | TRBV29-1 | - | TGCAGCGTTGCGGGGATCCCGGCAGATACGCAGTATTTT | CSVAGIPADTQYF